Listed below are T cell receptor beta chains from one sample, sequenced in a study of blood T cell repertoires in COVID-19. Clones were read by immunoSEQ multiplex PCR, and TCRdb kept only the in-frame ones, dropping some. Here the sample spans 300,000 or so clones, 85% to 90% being singletons. Sequenced: peripheral blood. These receptor sequences come from a woman between 40 and 50 years old with acute or convalescent COVID-19. The CDR3 runs from the conserved cysteine through the conserved F or W. A D gene is named only where the DNA matches it firmly. Clone size is not always given. Where it is, it says once, few, many or a class for expanded clones.

abundance,d_gene,j_gene,v_gene,CDR3aa,CDR3nt
-,-,TRBJ1-2,TRBV19,CASRRTGFDYTF,TGTGCCAGTAGAAGAACGGGATTCGACTACACCTTC
once,-,TRBJ1-1,TRBV6-5,CASSTNTEAFF,TGTGCCAGCTCTACGAACACTGAAGCTTTCTTT
-,TRBD1,TRBJ1-6,TRBV6-1,CASSEYSGGSPLHF,TGTGCCAGCAGTGAATACTCAGGGGGCTCACCCCTCCACTTT
few,-,TRBJ1-5,TRBV21-1,CASSKWRGGQPQHF,TGTGCCAGCAGCAAATGGAGAGGGGGTCAGCCCCAGCATTTT
-,TRBD1,TRBJ1-6,TRBV5-1,CASSLVPQGDDSPLHF,TGCGCCAGCAGCTTGGTCCCACAGGGGGATGATTCACCCCTCCACTTT
-,TRBD1,TRBJ2-2,TRBV19,CASRQGAGTGELFF,TGTGCCAGCAGACAGGGGGCTGGCACCGGGGAGCTGTTTTTT
-,TRBD2,TRBJ2-1,TRBV10-1,CASSDGFGLAGRKKRDEQFF,TGCGCCAGCAGTGACGGATTTGGACTAGCGGGCCGAAAGAAGAGGGATGAGCAGTTCTTC
-,-,TRBJ2-3,TRBV14,CASRRGRGPPDTQYF,TGTGCCAGCCGCAGGGGGCGGGGGCCCCCAGATACGCAGTATTTT
-,-,TRBJ2-1,TRBV11-3,CASSLAGRGGNEQFF,TGTGCCAGCAGCTTAGCGGGGAGAGGGGGTAATGAGCAGTTCTTC
-,-,TRBJ1-5,TRBV5-1,CASSLDRNQPQHF,TGCGCCAGCAGCCTGGACAGAAATCAGCCCCAGCATTTT
once,-,TRBJ2-3,TRBV11-2,CASSQGLMRNTDTQYF,TGTGCCAGCAGCCAGGGGCTAATGCGGAACACAGATACGCAGTATTTT
-,-,TRBJ2-3,TRBV19,CASMRRGLTDTQYF,TGTGCCAGTATGAGAAGGGGCCTCACAGATACGCAGTATTTT
-,-,TRBJ1-2,TRBV24-1,CATSDSLYYGYTF,TGTGCCACCAGTGATTCGTTGTACTATGGCTACACCTTC
once,TRBD1,TRBJ1-4,TRBV5-5,CASSLEGQGPGREKLFF,TGTGCCAGCAGCTTGGAGGGACAGGGACCGGGAAGAGAAAAACTGTTTTTT
-,TRBD1,TRBJ1-1,TRBV5-5,CASSLGTGNTEAFF,TGTGCCAGCAGCCTCGGGACAGGGAACACTGAAGCTTTCTTT
-,-,TRBJ2-3,TRBV7-9,CASSLGRSGITDTQYF,TGTGCCAGCAGCTTAGGTCGGTCAGGGATCACAGATACGCAGTATTTT
-,TRBD1,TRBJ2-5,TRBV24-1,CATSGQGEKTQYF,TGTGCCACCAGTGGACAGGGGGAGAAGACCCAGTACTTC
-,-,TRBJ1-3,TRBV9,CASSPTGTSSSGNTIYF,TGTGCCAGCAGTCCTACCGGGACATCCAGCTCTGGAAACACCATATATTTT
-,-,TRBJ1-6,TRBV18,CASSPVVDNSPLHF,TGTGCCAGCTCACCGGTGGTAGATAATTCACCCCTCCACTTT
-,-,TRBJ2-5,TRBV18,CASSPWTAVETQYF,TGTGCCAGCTCACCGTGGACAGCGGTGGAGACCCAGTACTTC
-,TRBD1,TRBJ1-3,TRBV3-1/TRBV3-2,CASSPTPGGGYTIYF,TGTGCCAGCAGCCCCACACCGGGAGGGGGCTACACCATATATTTT
-,TRBD1,TRBJ1-5,TRBV19,CASSNQKGQGRNQPQHF,TGTGCCAGTAGTAACCAAAAAGGACAGGGAAGAAATCAGCCCCAGCATTTT
-,TRBD1,TRBJ1-1,TRBV12-5,CASGLQGEVTEAFF,TGTGCTAGTGGTTTACAGGGGGAAGTCACTGAAGCTTTCTTT
-,-,TRBJ1-1,TRBV24-1,CAPLGQNTEAFF,TGTGCCCCTCTGGGACAGAACACTGAAGCTTTCTTT
-,-,TRBJ1-2,TRBV11-2,CASSFSSGDYGYTF,TGTGCCAGCAGCTTCAGTTCGGGGGACTATGGCTACACCTTC
-,TRBD1,TRBJ1-4,TRBV7-9,CASSRMERDRVKVKLFF,TGTGCCAGCAGCCGCATGGAGCGGGACAGGGTGAAGGTAAAACTGTTTTTT
-,-,TRBJ2-1,TRBV19,CASSLGGVGLDEQFF,TGTGCCAGTAGCCTCGGGGGAGTTGGCCTCGATGAGCAGTTCTTC
-,-,TRBJ2-3,TRBV2,CASNTGDISTDTQYF,TGTGCCAGCAACACAGGTGATATTAGCACAGATACGCAGTATTTT
-,TRBD1,TRBJ2-2,TRBV5-1,CASSQRQGRNTGELFF,TGCGCCAGCAGCCAGAGACAGGGGAGGAACACCGGGGAGCTGTTTTTT
-,-,TRBJ1-6,TRBV11-2,CASSPTPTMDSPLHF,TGTGCCAGCAGCCCCACCCCCACTATGGATTCACCCCTCCACTTT
once,TRBD1,TRBJ1-3,TRBV5-1,CASSLASSGDRGNTIYF,TGCGCCAGCAGCTTGGCCTCGAGTGGGGACAGGGGTAACACCATATATTTT
-,-,TRBJ1-4,TRBV14,CASSQDPGLSEKLFF,TGTGCCAGCAGCCAAGACCCGGGACTAAGTGAAAAACTGTTTTTT
-,-,TRBJ1-2,TRBV27,CASSSSSQGYVGGYTF,TGTGCCAGCAGCTCGAGCTCTCAGGGATATGTGGGAGGCTACACCTTC
-,-,TRBJ1-3,TRBV12-3/TRBV12-4,CASRSYSGNTIYF,TGTGCCAGCAGGTCCTACTCTGGAAACACCATATATTTT
-,-,TRBJ2-4,TRBV19,CASGDTAKNIQYF,TGTGCCAGTGGGGACACGGCCAAAAACATTCAGTACTTC
-,-,TRBJ1-4,TRBV5-6,CASSLGQATNEKLFF,TGTGCCAGCAGCTTGGGTCAGGCAACTAATGAAAAACTGTTTTTT
few,-,TRBJ2-3,TRBV7-2,CASSLAGGPGTDTQYF,TGTGCCAGCAGCTTAGCGGGGGGGCCTGGCACAGATACGCAGTATTTT
once,TRBD1,TRBJ2-3,TRBV5-4,CASSLEQGGTDTQYF,TGTGCCAGCAGCTTGGAACAGGGGGGCACAGATACGCAGTATTTT
-,-,TRBJ2-1,TRBV18,CASSPGGGGINEQFF,TGTGCCAGCTCACCTGGCGGTGGCGGGATCAATGAGCAGTTCTTC
-,-,TRBJ1-3,TRBV10-3,CAISPTASGNTIYF,TGTGCCATCAGTCCGACAGCCTCTGGAAACACCATATATTTT
-,-,TRBJ2-1,TRBV24-1,CATSEQGGSYNEQFF,TGTGCCACCAGTGAGCAGGGTGGGTCCTACAATGAGCAGTTCTTC
-,-,TRBJ1-6,TRBV6-5,CASSYGGNYNSPLHF,TGTGCCAGCAGTTACGGGGGGAACTATAATTCACCCCTCCACTTT
once,-,TRBJ1-1,TRBV2,CASSEAGVVVTEAFF,TGTGCCAGCAGCGAAGCCGGTGTAGTAGTCACTGAAGCTTTCTTT
-,TRBD2,TRBJ2-1,TRBV12-3/TRBV12-4,CASNAGGDNEQFF,TGTGCCAGCAATGCCGGGGGGGACAATGAGCAGTTCTTC
-,TRBD1,TRBJ2-1,TRBV7-9,CASSSTLIKGTGNPVEQFF,TGTGCCAGCAGCTCCACATTAATTAAAGGGACAGGTAATCCGGTTGAGCAGTTCTTC
-,-,TRBJ2-2,TRBV7-2,CASSPGVGGTGELFF,TGTGCCAGCAGCCCCGGGGTCGGCGGCACCGGGGAGCTGTTTTTT
-,-,TRBJ1-1,TRBV5-6,CASSFGRRANTEAFF,TGTGCCAGCAGCTTTGGCAGGAGGGCGAACACTGAAGCTTTCTTT
-,-,TRBJ2-5,TRBV7-9,CASSYKETQYF,TGTGCCAGCAGCTACAAAGAGACCCAGTACTTC
-,-,TRBJ2-3,TRBV12-5,CASGGQISTDTQYF,TGTGCTAGTGGTGGACAGATTAGCACAGATACGCAGTATTTT
-,-,TRBJ2-5,TRBV2,CASSDSFQETQYF,TGTGCCAGCAGTGATTCATTCCAAGAGACCCAGTACTTC
-,TRBD2,TRBJ2-3,TRBV3-1/TRBV3-2,CASSPTVTSGDTQYF,TGTGCCAGCAGCCCGACCGTTACTAGCGGGGATACGCAGTATTTT
-,TRBD1,TRBJ1-2,TRBV7-9,CASSSPFGRWTGGEGGYTF,TGTGCCAGCAGTTCTCCCTTTGGGAGGTGGACAGGGGGAGAAGGTGGCTACACCTTC
once,-,TRBJ1-2,TRBV10-2,CASSELGTGIFGFGYTF,TGCGCCAGCAGTGAGCTGGGGACTGGCATATTCGGTTTTGGCTACACCTTC
-,-,TRBJ2-5,TRBV6-5,CASSSDNMETQYF,TGTGCCAGCAGTTCGGACAACATGGAGACCCAGTACTTC